This TCR beta chain originates from a study of blood T cell repertoires in COVID-19. Study in general: The samples span acute and convalescent COVID-19 from the United States, Italy and Spain.

Produced via immunoSEQ multiplex PCR; TCRdb's table is partial and in-frame only. This sample yields roughly 150,000 clones, of which roughly 80% are seen a single time; about 3.4% belongs to the top ten. The study recruited people aged roughly 18 to 89 years across 24 US areas. Participants were placed into cohorts based on the clinical history they reported. The recovered donors of Cohort 3 showed two negative PCRs, clearance, or symptom resolution. This CDR3 is built from 15 residues. Germline values: CDR1 LNHDA, CDR2 SQIVND (reference sequence). With 6 bases removed from V and 0 bases from J, the gap between germline ends came to 12 bases.

What was sequenced was PBMCs or T cells enriched from blood (not recorded which). V and J are TRBV19 and TRBJ2-4; D perhaps matches TRBD1 (6 bases). This receptor was obtained from a woman aged 60 to 75 who had recovered from COVID-19. DNA for the CDR3: TGTGCCAGTAGGGATGGACAGCTAGCCAAAAACATTCAGTACTTC. This gives the protein CASRDGQLAKNIQYF.